This T cell receptor (beta chain) was recovered during a study of CD8+CD57+ T cells in acquired aplastic anemia. The overall study: Sorted cells (CD4+ and CD8+) yielded DNA amounts that averaged roughly 3.5 ug.

This clonotype appeared a few times. Its specificity is not known. The patients chosen for sequencing had shown expansion of CD8+CD57+ cells (detected by flow cytometry). Overall study findings and caveats: Shared by patients and controls, twenty-nine CD8+ CDR3s were abundant in patients.

Trimming left V 3 bases short and J 5 bases short, with 14 bases between. CDR1 and CDR2 (germline): SGDLS, YYNGEE. CDR3 length: 14 residues. Researchers used genomic DNA as the template to profile TCR beta VDJ and CDR3. MiXCR, applied by TCRdb to the reads, yields one record per CDR3 protein. The sample yields around 200,000 distinct CDR3 sequences, about half seen once. The sequenced sample consisted of sorted CD4+, CD8+, or CD8+CD57+ T cells (not recorded which) from PBMCs. The receptor comes from a human donor with aplastic anemia. The V gene is TRBV9, the J gene TRBJ1-1, with D unclear. DNA of the CDR3: TGTGCCAGCAGCGGATTGGACCGAATAACTGAAGCTTTCTTT. Translating gives CASSGLDRITEAFF.